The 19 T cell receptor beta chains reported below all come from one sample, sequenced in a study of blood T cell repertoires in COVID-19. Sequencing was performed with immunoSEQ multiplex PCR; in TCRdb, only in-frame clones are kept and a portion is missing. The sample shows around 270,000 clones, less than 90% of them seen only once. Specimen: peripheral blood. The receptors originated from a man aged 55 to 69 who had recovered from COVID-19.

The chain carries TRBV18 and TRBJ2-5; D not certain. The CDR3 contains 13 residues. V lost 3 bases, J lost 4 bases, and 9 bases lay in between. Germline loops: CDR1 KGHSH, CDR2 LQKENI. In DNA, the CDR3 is TGTGCCAGCTCACCCCCAGGTGGAGAGACCCAGTACTTC. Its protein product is CASSPPGGETQYF.

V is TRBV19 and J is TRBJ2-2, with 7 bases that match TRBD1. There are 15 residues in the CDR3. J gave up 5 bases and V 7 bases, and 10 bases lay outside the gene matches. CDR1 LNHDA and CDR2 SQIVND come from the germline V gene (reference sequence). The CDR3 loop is CASTEGAHLTGELFF. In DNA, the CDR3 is TGTGCCAGTACCGAGGGGGCGCATTTGACCGGGGAGCTGTTTTTT.

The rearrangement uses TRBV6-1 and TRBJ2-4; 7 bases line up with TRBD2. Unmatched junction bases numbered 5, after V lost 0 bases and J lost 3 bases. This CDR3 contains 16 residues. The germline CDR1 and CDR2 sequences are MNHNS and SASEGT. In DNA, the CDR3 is TGTGCCAGCAGTGAAGCCCCTAGCGGAGGCAAAAACATTCAGTACTTC. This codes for CASSEAPSGGKNIQYF.

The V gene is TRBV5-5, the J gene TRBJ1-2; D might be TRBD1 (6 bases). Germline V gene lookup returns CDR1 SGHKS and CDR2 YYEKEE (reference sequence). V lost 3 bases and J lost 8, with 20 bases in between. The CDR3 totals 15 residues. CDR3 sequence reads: CASSWTRDILGGYTF. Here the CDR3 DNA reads TGTGCCAGCAGCTGGACCCGGGACATTCTAGGGGGCTACACCTTC.

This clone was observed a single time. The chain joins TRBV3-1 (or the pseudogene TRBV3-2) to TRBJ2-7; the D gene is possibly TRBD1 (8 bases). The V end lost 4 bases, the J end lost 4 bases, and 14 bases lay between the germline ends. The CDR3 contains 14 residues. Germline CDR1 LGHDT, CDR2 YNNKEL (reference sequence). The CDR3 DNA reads TGTGCCAGCAGCCCACAGGGGGGGAAGTACGAGCAGTACTTC. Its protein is CASSPQGGKYEQYF.

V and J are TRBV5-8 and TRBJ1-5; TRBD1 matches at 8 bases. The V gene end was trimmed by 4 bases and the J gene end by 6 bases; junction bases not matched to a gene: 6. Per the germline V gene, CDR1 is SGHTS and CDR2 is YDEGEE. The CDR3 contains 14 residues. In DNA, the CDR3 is TGTGCCAGCAGCATGCGACAGGGGATTCAGCCCCAGCATTTT. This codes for CASSMRQGIQPQHF.

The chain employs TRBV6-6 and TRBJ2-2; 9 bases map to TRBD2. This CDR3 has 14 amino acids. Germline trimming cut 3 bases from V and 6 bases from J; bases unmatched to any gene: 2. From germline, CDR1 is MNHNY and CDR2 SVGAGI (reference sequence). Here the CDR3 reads CASSYGTSSGELFF. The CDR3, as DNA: TGTGCCAGCAGTTATGGGACTAGCTCCGGGGAGCTGTTTTTT.

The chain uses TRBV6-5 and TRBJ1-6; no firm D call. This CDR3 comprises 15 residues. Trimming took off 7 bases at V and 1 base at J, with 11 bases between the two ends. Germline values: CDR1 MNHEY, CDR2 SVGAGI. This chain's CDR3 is CASMGGPSYNSPLHF. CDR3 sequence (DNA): TGTGCCAGCATGGGAGGTCCGTCCTATAATTCACCCCTCCACTTT.

CDR3: CAWSVLLGEVNEKLFF. CDR3 DNA sequence: TGTGCCTGGAGTGTACTCTTGGGGGAGGTTAATGAAAAACTGTTTTTT. J is TRBJ1-4 and V is TRBV30, with a possible D match to TRBD1 (5 bases). CDR1 and CDR2 (germline): GTSNPN, SVGIG (reference sequence). This CDR3 has 16 amino acids. V was shortened by 0 bases and J by 4 bases, with 15 bases between the two germline ends.

The chain's CDR3 is CASSQPGQGVYGYTF. The CDR3 DNA reads as TGTGCCAGCAGCCAACCGGGACAGGGGGTCTATGGCTACACCTTC. The gene calls are TRBV3-1 (or the pseudogene TRBV3-2) and TRBJ1-2; 11 positions agree with TRBD1. The CDR3 loop spans 15 amino acids. The junction had 3 bases not matched to a gene; V was cut back by 2 bases and J by 4 bases. CDR1 and CDR2 from the germline V gene are LGHDT and YNNKEL (reference sequence).

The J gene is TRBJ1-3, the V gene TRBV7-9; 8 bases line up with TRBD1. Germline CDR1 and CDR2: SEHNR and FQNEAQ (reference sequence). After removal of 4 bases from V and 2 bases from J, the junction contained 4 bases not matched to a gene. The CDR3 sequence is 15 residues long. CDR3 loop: CASSSQDRAGNTIYF. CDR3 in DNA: TGTGCCAGCAGCTCCCAGGACAGGGCTGGAAACACCATATATTTT.

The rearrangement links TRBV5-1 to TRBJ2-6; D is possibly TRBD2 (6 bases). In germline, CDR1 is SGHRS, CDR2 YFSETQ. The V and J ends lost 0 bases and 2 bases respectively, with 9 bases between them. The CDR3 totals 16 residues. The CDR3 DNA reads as TGCGCCAGCAGCTTGGGCGCGGGGACTGGGGCCAACGTCCTGACTTTC. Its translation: CASSLGAGTGANVLTF.

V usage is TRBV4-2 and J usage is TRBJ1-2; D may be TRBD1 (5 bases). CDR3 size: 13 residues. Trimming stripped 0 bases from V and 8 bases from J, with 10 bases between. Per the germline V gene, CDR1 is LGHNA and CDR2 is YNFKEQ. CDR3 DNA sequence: TGTGCCAGCAGCCAAGAGGGCAGGGAAGGCTACACCTTC. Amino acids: CASSQEGREGYTF.

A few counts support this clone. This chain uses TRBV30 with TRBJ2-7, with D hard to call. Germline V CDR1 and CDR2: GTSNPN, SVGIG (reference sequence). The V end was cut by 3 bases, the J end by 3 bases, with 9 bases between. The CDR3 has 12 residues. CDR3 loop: CAWRSVRYEQYF. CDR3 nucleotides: TGTGCCTGGAGGAGTGTCCGCTACGAGCAGTACTTC.

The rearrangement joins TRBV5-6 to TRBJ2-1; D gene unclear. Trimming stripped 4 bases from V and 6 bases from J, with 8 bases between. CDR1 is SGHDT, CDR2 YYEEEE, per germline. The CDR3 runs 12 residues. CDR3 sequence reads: CASSPGFNEQFF. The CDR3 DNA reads TGTGCCAGCAGCCCCGGTTTCAATGAGCAGTTCTTC.

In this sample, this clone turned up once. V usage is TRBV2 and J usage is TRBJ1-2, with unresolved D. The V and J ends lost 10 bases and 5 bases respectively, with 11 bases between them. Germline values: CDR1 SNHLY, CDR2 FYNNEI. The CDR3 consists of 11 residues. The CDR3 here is CATGREYGYTF. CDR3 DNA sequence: TGTGCCACCGGAAGGGAGTATGGCTACACCTTC.

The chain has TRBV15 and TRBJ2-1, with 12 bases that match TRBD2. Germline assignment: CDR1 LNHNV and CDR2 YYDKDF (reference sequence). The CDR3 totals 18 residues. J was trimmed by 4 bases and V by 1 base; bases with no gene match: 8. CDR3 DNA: TGTGCCACCAGCAGAGCACCTAGCGGGGGGGCTTTTTACAATGAGCAGTTCTTC. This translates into CATSRAPSGGAFYNEQFF.

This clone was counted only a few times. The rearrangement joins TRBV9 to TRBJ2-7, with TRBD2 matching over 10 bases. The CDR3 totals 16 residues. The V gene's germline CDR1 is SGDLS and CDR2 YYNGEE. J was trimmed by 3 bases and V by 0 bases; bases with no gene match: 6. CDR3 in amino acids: CASSVGSGGAIYEQYF. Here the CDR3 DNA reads TGTGCCAGCAGCGTAGGAAGCGGGGGGGCCATCTACGAGCAGTACTTC.

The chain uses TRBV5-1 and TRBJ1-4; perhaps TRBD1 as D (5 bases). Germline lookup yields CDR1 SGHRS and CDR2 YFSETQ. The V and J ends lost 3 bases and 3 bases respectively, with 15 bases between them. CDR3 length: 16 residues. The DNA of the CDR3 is TGCGCCAGCAGCTCTGGGGCCAGTTTACCTAATGAAAAACTGTTTTTT. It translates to CASSSGASLPNEKLFF.